This T cell receptor (beta chain) appears in the sequencing data of a study of blood T cell repertoires in COVID-19. About the study: COVID-19 samples from acute and convalescent phases originated in the United States, Italy and Spain. Sources were T cells, B-cell-depleted T cells, or PBMCs; the material itself was cDNA or gDNA.

CDR1 is MNHEY, CDR2 SVGAGI, per germline. The CDR3 spans 12 residues. V lost 8 bases to trimming and J lost 5 bases, with 10 bases between them. In the source study's methods: Cell counts per sample came from amplifying reference gene primers. Only in-frame clones appear in the TCRdb table, and some are missing; sequencing was by immunoSEQ multiplex PCR. The DNA was the basis for D and trimming; V, J and clone size are from that table. The sample has more than 95,000 clones, about 87% seen once. This receptor was taken from a man aged 50-60 years with acute or convalescent COVID-19. The chain carries TRBV6-5 and TRBJ2-1, with D possibly being TRBD2 (6 bases). Sequenced input: peripheral blood. The CDR3 here is CASGGLNNEQFF. The DNA of the CDR3 is TGTGCCAGCGGGGGACTGAACAATGAGCAGTTCTTC.